The 14 T cell receptor beta chains listed next were all sequenced from one sample in a study of T cells in Graves' hyperthyroidism and ophthalmopathy. TCR beta CDR3 regions were amplified from RNA transcripts. The HTBI primer set served for first-round RT-PCR of the TCR CDR3. TCRdb re-derived calls from the multiplex PCR reads in MiXCR, one entry per CDR3 protein. The repertoire holds more than 350,000 distinct CDR3 sequences, with approximately 14% as singletons. Sequenced material: blood. These receptors all stem from an older woman with Graves' ophthalmopathy.

This clonotype was observed many times. The chain links TRBV28 to TRBJ2-1, with 7 bases identical to TRBD1. The V gene's germline CDR1 is MDHEN and CDR2 SYDVKM. The CDR3 consists of 15 residues. Trimming cost V 4 bases and J 3 bases; bases outside gene matches: 6. This CDR3 reads CASSSGRGYYNEQFF. The CDR3, as DNA: TGTGCCAGCAGTTCAGGCAGGGGGTACTACAATGAGCAGTTCTTC.

V and J are TRBV28 and TRBJ2-1, with a tentative D call TRBD1 (6 bases). V lost 2 bases to trimming and J lost 7 bases, with 12 bases between them. The CDR3 loop spans 14 amino acids. Germline V gene data show CDR1 as MDHEN and CDR2 as SYDVKM. CDR3 nucleotide sequence: TGTGCCAGCAGTTTAATCGAGGGGGTGAATGAGCAGTTCTTC. Translating gives CASSLIEGVNEQFF. The variable domain in full, completed from reference TRBV28 and TRBJ2-1, reads DVKVTQSSRYLVKRTGEKVFLECVQDMDHENMFWYRQDPGLGLRLIYFSYDVKMKEKGDIPEGYSVSREKKERFSLILESASTNQTSMYLCASSLIEGVNEQFFGPGTRLTVL.

This clonotype was detected many times. The chain links TRBV20-1 to TRBJ2-5; D not certain. This CDR3 contains 16 residues. Germline V gives CDR1 DFQATT, CDR2 SNEGSKA (reference sequence). Trimming pared 2 bases from V and 4 bases from J, leaving 20 bases between. In DNA, the CDR3 is TGCAGTGCTAGATCGCCTTTTGACCGGGTAGGAGAGACCCAGTACTTC. Its translation is CSARSPFDRVGETQYF.

In this sample, this clonotype turned up a few times. The genes are TRBV12-3 or TRBV12-4 and TRBJ1-2; no reliable D call. The ends were cut back, 4 bases at V and 4 bases at J, with 7 bases in the middle. The CDR3 loop spans 12 amino acids. CDR3 DNA: TGTGCCAGCAGTTACCGGTCCTATGGCTACACCTTC. Protein: CASSYRSYGYTF.

The rearrangement joins TRBV20-1 to TRBJ2-7; D uncertain. The germline V gene encodes CDR1 DFQATT and CDR2 SNEGSKA (reference sequence). This CDR3 is built from 11 residues. The V end was cut by 5 bases, the J end by 6 bases, with 11 bases between. The DNA of the CDR3 is TGCAGTGCTCTCTGGGTCCGCGAGCAGTACTTC. Translation gives CSALWVREQYF.

This clonotype was counted ten times or more. The chain links TRBV27 to TRBJ2-2; 7 bases map to TRBD1. The ends lost 7 bases at V and 7 bases at J; junction bases unmatched: 3. Per germline, CDR1 MNHEY and CDR2 SMNVEV (reference sequence). This CDR3 has 12 residues. The CDR3 loop is CASKTGDGELFF. In nucleotides, the CDR3 is TGTGCCAGCAAAACAGGGGACGGGGAGCTGTTTTTT.

This chain links TRBV19 with TRBJ2-3; 8 bases are a match to TRBD2. V shed 6 bases and J 2 bases; nucleotides not matched to a gene: 10. The CDR3 has 16 residues. CDR1 and CDR2 (germline): LNHDA, SQIVND (reference sequence). The CDR3 region is CASSPLTSGFTDTQYF. The CDR3 DNA follows: TGTGCCAGTAGCCCCCTCACTAGCGGATTCACAGATACGCAGTATTTT.

This clonotype was counted a few times. With a much larger clone just one base away, this may be a read error. This chain connects TRBV7-9 to TRBJ2-2; D possibly matches TRBD1 or TRBD2 (5 bases each). The germline V gene has CDR1 SEHNR and CDR2 FQNEAQ (reference sequence). The length of the CDR3 is 16 residues. V lost 1 base and J 7 bases, leaving 16 bases between the germline ends. The CDR3 spells CASSLEYRRLFGELFF. CDR3 nucleotides: TGTGCCAGCAGCTTAGAGTACAGGAGGCTCTTCGGGGAGCTGTTTTTT. Looking up the rest from reference TRBV7-9 and TRBJ2-2 gives the full variable domain: DTGVSQNPRHKITKRGQNVTFRCDPISEHNRLYWYRQTLGQGPEFLTYFQNEAQLEKSRLLSDRFSAERPKGSFSTLEIQRTEQGDSAMYLCASSLEYRRLFGELFFGEGSRLTVL.

This clonotype turned up a few times. The chain links TRBV5-8 to TRBJ2-7, with 12 nucleotides matching TRBD2. The CDR3 sequence is 16 residues long. Germline V gives CDR1 SGHTS, CDR2 YDEGEE. Germline trimming cut 2 bases from V and 4 bases from J; bases unmatched to any gene: 7. CDR3 in amino acids: CASSFGMLAGGYEQYF. CDR3 sequence (DNA): TGTGCCAGCAGCTTTGGGATGCTAGCGGGAGGGTACGAGCAGTACTTC.

With respect to this clonotype: Given a much more abundant clone one base away, this may be a read error. The genes are TRBV29-1 and TRBJ2-7, with a weak D call TRBD2 (6 bases). Germline lookup yields CDR1 SQVTM and CDR2 ANQGSEA. V was shortened by 1 base and J by 6 bases, with 22 bases between the two germline ends. The CDR3 totals 16 residues. CDR3 sequence reads: CSVEASEKGGIREQYF. The CDR3 coding sequence is TGCAGCGTTGAAGCCTCCGAGAAGGGAGGAATTCGCGAGCAGTACTTC.

This chain connects TRBV9 to TRBJ2-7; 9 nucleotides line up with TRBD1. The ends lost 0 bases at V and 5 bases at J; junction bases unmatched: 6. Germline V lookup: CDR1 SGDLS, CDR2 YYNGEE. The CDR3 totals 15 residues. Here the CDR3 reads CASSVGGQGLDEQYF. The CDR3, as DNA: TGTGCCAGCAGCGTAGGGGGACAGGGATTGGACGAGCAGTACTTC.

This clonotype was counted ten times or more. V and J are TRBV6-1 and TRBJ1-5, with 10 bases matching TRBD1. The V gene's germline CDR1 is MNHNS and CDR2 SASEGT. The V gene end was trimmed by 4 bases and the J gene end by 2 bases; junction bases not matched to a gene: 8. CDR3 length: 17 residues. Here the CDR3 reads CASSGRDRGFGNQPQHF. CDR3 nucleotides: TGTGCCAGCAGTGGACGGGACAGGGGATTCGGCAATCAGCCCCAGCATTTT.

The chain combines TRBV6-1 with TRBJ2-1; no clear D. The germline V gene has CDR1 MNHNS and CDR2 SASEGT. CDR3 size: 12 residues. Trimming took 2 bases from V and 8 from J, leaving 7 bases between them. The CDR3 loop is CASSEHSDEQFF. The DNA for the CDR3 is TGTGCCAGCAGTGAACACAGCGATGAGCAGTTCTTC.

The sample holds a few counts of this clonotype. The chain couples TRBV6-1 to TRBJ1-1, with 8 bases matching TRBD1. The CDR3 totals 14 residues. Germline V gives CDR1 MNHNS, CDR2 SASEGT. V gave up 6 bases and J gave up 4 bases; unmatched junction bases: 7. CDR3 loop: CASRNRGGGTEAFF. CDR3 nucleotide sequence: TGTGCCAGCAGGAACAGGGGGGGGGGCACTGAAGCTTTCTTT.